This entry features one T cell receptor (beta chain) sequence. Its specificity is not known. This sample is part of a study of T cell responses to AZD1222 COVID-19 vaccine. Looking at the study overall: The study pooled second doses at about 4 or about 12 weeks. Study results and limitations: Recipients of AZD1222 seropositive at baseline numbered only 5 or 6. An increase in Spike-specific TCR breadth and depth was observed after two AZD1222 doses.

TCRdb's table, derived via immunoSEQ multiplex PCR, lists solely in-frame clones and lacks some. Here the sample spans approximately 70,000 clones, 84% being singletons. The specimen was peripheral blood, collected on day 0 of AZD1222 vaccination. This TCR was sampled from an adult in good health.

CDR3 sequence (DNA): TGTGCCAGCAGCTTGGAACTAGCGGGGGCGACCTCCTACAATGAGCAGTTCTTC. This codes for CASSLELAGATSYNEQFF. This chain uses TRBV5-5 with TRBJ2-1; 11 bases fit TRBD2. After removal of 0 bases from V and 0 bases from J, the junction contained 5 bases not matched to a gene. CDR3 size: 18 residues. CDR1 is SGHKS and CDR2 is YYEKEE in the germline V gene (reference sequence).